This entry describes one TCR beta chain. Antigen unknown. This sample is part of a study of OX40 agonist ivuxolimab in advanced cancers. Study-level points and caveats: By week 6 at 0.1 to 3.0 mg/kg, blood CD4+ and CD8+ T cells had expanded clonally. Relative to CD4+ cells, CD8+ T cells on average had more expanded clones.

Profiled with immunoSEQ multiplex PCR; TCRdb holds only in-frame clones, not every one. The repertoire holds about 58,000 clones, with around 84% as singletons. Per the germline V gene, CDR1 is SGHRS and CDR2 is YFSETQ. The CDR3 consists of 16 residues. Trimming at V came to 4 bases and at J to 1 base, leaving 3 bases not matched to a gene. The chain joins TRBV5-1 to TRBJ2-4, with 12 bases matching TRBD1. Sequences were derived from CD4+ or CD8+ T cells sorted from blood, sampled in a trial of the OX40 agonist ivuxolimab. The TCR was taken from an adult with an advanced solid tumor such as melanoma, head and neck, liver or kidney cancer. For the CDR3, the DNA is TGCGCCAGCAGCCCGGGACAGGGGGCTGCCAAAAACATTCAGTACTTC. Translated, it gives CASSPGQGAAKNIQYF.